These 30 T cell receptor beta chains came from one sample sequenced in a study of cytomegalovirus exposure and HLA in healthy donors. Both 60 Vbeta primers and 13 Jbeta primers went into the PCR. This table comes from immunoSEQ multiplex PCR, and its TCRdb copy is limited to in-frame clones, with some not included. The data show approximately 52,000 clones, and the top ten clones hold approximately 13%. The specimen was PBMCs. These receptors all come from a woman aged 55-70 years in good health and CMV-seropositive.

The gene calls are TRBV5-1 and TRBJ2-5, with TRBD2 matching over 9 bases. After removal of 0 bases from V and 5 bases from J, the junction contained 8 bases not matched to a gene. The CDR3 has 16 amino acids. Germline V gives CDR1 SGHRS, CDR2 YFSETQ. CDR3 in amino acids: CASSLEGRGGHETQYF. In DNA form, the CDR3 reads TGCGCCAGCAGCTTGGAAGGGCGGGGGGGCCACGAGACCCAGTACTTC. Full variable domain (missing parts from reference TRBV5-1 and TRBJ2-5): KAGVTQTPRYLIKTRGQQVTLSCSPISGHRSVSWYQQTPGQGLQFLFEYFSETQRNKGNFPGRFSGRQFSNSRSEMNVSTLELGDSALYLCASSLEGRGGHETQYFGPGTRLLVL.

The CDR3 sequence: CASSLDGGRGYTF. The CDR3 DNA is TGCGCCAGCAGCTTGGACGGAGGTAGGGGCTACACCTTC. The rearrangement uses TRBV5-1 and TRBJ1-2; the D is unclear. The CDR3 extends over 13 amino acids. In germline, CDR1 is SGHRS, CDR2 YFSETQ. The V and J ends lost 0 bases and 8 bases respectively, with 11 bases between them.

DNA of the CDR3: TGTGCCAGCAGCTTGGATAGCCCGAGGGACACTGAAGCTTTCTTT. Translation gives CASSLDSPRDTEAFF. The chain uses TRBV5-6 and TRBJ1-1; no clear D. This CDR3 comprises 15 residues. Germline V lookup: CDR1 SGHDT, CDR2 YYEEEE. The V and J ends lost 0 bases and 3 bases respectively, with 12 bases between them.

V usage is TRBV4-2 and J usage is TRBJ1-1; possible D gene TRBD1, 5 bases. Germline CDR1 is LGHNA and CDR2 is YNFKEQ. Between the trimmed V and J ends, which lost 0 bases and 1 base, there was a span of 12 bases. This CDR3 is 16 amino acids long. DNA for the CDR3: TGTGCCAGCAGCCAAGAACACGGCGGGGGGAACACTGAAGCTTTCTTT. This gives the protein CASSQEHGGGNTEAFF.

The chain uses TRBV11-2 and TRBJ1-2; 12 nucleotides line up with TRBD1. This CDR3 region has 15 residues. The V gene's germline CDR1 is SGHAT and CDR2 FQNNGV. The trim removed 5 bases at V and 6 bases at J, leaving 7 bases unmatched. CDR3 in amino acids: CASSLLGTGGDGYTF. In DNA, the CDR3 is TGTGCCAGCAGCCTCCTTGGGACAGGGGGCGATGGCTACACCTTC. Based on the CDR3 plus reference TRBV11-2 and TRBJ1-2, the full variable domain is EAGVAQSPRYKIIEKRQSVAFWCNPISGHATLYWYQQILGQGPKLLIQFQNNGVVDDSQLPKDRFSAERLKGVDSTLKIQPAKLEDSAVYLCASSLLGTGGDGYTFGSGTRLTVV.

This rearrangement joins TRBV7-9 to TRBJ1-4, with 8 positions matching TRBD1. The ends lost 0 bases at V and 6 bases at J; junction bases unmatched: 3. The CDR3 sequence is 15 residues long. The V gene's germline CDR1 is SEHNR and CDR2 FQNEAQ (reference sequence). Here the CDR3 reads CASSLATGGYEKLFF. The CDR3, as DNA: TGTGCCAGCAGCTTAGCTACAGGGGGTTATGAAAAACTGTTTTTT.

J is TRBJ2-7 and V is TRBV7-9; no clear D. This CDR3 is built from 13 residues. Trimming removed 2 bases at V and 1 base at J, with 6 bases between. Germline values: CDR1 SEHNR, CDR2 FQNEAQ (reference sequence). CDR3 residues: CASSLSPSYEQYF. The CDR3 DNA follows: TGTGCCAGCAGCTTAAGCCCGTCCTACGAGCAGTACTTC. The variable domain in full, with the rest retrieved from reference TRBV7-9 and TRBJ2-7, is DTGVSQNPRHKITKRGQNVTFRCDPISEHNRLYWYRQTLGQGPEFLTYFQNEAQLEKSRLLSDRFSAERPKGSFSTLEIQRTEQGDSAMYLCASSLSPSYEQYFGPGTRLTVT.

The chain employs TRBV5-4 and TRBJ1-1; 9 nucleotides match TRBD1. Germline lookup yields CDR1 SGHNT and CDR2 YYREEE (reference sequence). This CDR3 region has 16 residues. The junction had 10 bases not matched to a gene; V was cut back by 3 bases and J by 4 bases. The CDR3: CASSSKDRGGSTEAFF. For the CDR3, the DNA is TGTGCCAGCAGCTCAAAGGACAGGGGAGGGAGCACTGAAGCTTTCTTT.

The chain uses TRBV6-5 and TRBJ2-7, with D possibly matching TRBD1 (6 bases). This CDR3 comprises 14 residues. The V and J ends lost 2 bases and 3 bases respectively, with 11 bases between them. Germline CDR1 and CDR2: MNHEY and SVGAGI. CDR3 region: CASSYEGQSYEQYF. DNA for the CDR3: TGTGCCAGCAGTTACGAAGGACAGAGCTACGAGCAGTACTTC.

The chain joins TRBV9 to TRBJ1-2, with 7 bases matching TRBD1. V was pared by 6 bases and J by 6 bases, with 14 bases of the junction left unmatched. CDR1 and CDR2 (germline): SGDLS, YYNGEE. The CDR3 has 15 residues. DNA for the CDR3: TGTGCCAGCAAGGGGACAGAGTTTTATGGGAATGGCTACACCTTC. As protein: CASKGTEFYGNGYTF.

The rearrangement joins TRBV19 to TRBJ2-7, with 9 bases that match TRBD1. Per the germline V gene, CDR1 is LNHDA and CDR2 is SQIVND (reference sequence). V lost 6 bases, J lost 2 bases, and 11 bases stayed unmatched. The CDR3 is made up of 16 amino acids. The CDR3 spells CASSPWGGQGTYEQYF. CDR3 in DNA: TGTGCCAGTAGCCCATGGGGGGGACAGGGAACCTACGAGCAGTACTTC.

The CDR3 region is CASSLLTSGGAPEQFF. The CDR3 nucleotides read TGTGCCAGCAGTTTACTGACTAGCGGGGGGGCCCCTGAGCAGTTCTTC. The chain has TRBV28 and TRBJ2-1; TRBD2 matches 14 bases. The V and J ends lost 2 bases and 9 bases, in that order; junction bases with no gene match: 6. The CDR3 consists of 16 residues. Per the germline V gene, CDR1 is MDHEN and CDR2 is SYDVKM.

This chain uses TRBV29-1 with TRBJ2-7; D perhaps matches TRBD1 (6 bases). There are 12 residues in the CDR3. Germline assignment: CDR1 SQVTM and CDR2 ANQGSEA. The V end was cut by 3 bases, the J end by 5 bases, with 11 bases between. In nucleotides, the CDR3 is TGCAGCGTTGACAGGGGTAGCGACGAGCAGTACTTC. It is translated as CSVDRGSDEQYF.

The chain is built from TRBV7-8 and TRBJ2-5, with TRBD1 matching 8 bases. J gave up 5 bases and V 6 bases, and 5 bases lay outside the gene matches. Germline-derived CDR1 and CDR2 are SGHVS and FQNEAQ. There are 13 residues in the CDR3. The CDR3: CASSVTGVETQYF. The CDR3 nucleotides are TGTGCCAGCAGTGTGACAGGGGTGGAGACCCAGTACTTC.

The rearrangement links TRBV11-2 to TRBJ2-3; D gene uncertain. CDR1 and CDR2 from the germline V gene are SGHAT and FQNNGV. V was clipped by 6 bases and J by 4 bases, with 8 bases between them. This CDR3 comprises 12 residues. CDR3 nucleotides: TGTGCCAGCAGTTCCAGCGCAGATACGCAGTATTTT. It translates to CASSSSADTQYF.

The CDR3 region is CASRSTRSYNSPLHF. For the CDR3, the DNA is TGTGCCAGCAGATCGACTAGGTCCTATAATTCACCCCTCCACTTT. The chain is built from TRBV2 and TRBJ1-6; D gene unclear. Germline CDR1 reads SNHLY; CDR2 reads FYNNEI. The CDR3 totals 15 residues. Trimming took off 6 bases at V and 1 base at J, with 10 bases between the two ends.

This chain joins TRBV7-6 and TRBJ2-2; D ambiguous. CDR3 length: 17 amino acids. Germline V gives CDR1 SGHVS, CDR2 FNYEAQ. Between the trimmed V and J ends, which lost 4 bases and 0 bases, there was a span of 15 bases. Here the CDR3 reads CASSSDPIAANTGELFF. In nucleotides, the CDR3 is TGTGCCAGCAGCTCCGACCCAATAGCCGCGAACACCGGGGAGCTGTTTTTT.

The chain employs TRBV11-3 and TRBJ2-7, with D maybe TRBD2 (7 bases). The V gene's germline CDR1 is SGHNT and CDR2 YENEEA. The V and J ends lost 3 bases and 2 bases respectively, with 11 bases between them. The CDR3 loop spans 14 amino acids. Here the CDR3 reads CASSFSGGTYEQYF. As DNA, the CDR3 is TGTGCCAGCAGCTTCTCGGGGGGCACCTACGAGCAGTACTTC. The full variable domain, with the rest looked up from reference TRBV11-3 and TRBJ2-7, is EAGVVQSPRYKIIEKKQPVAFWCNPISGHNTLYWYLQNLGQGPELLIRYENEEAVDDSQLPKDRFSAERLKGVDSTLKIQPAELGDSAVYLCASSFSGGTYEQYFGPGTRLTVT.

This chain connects TRBV4-3 to TRBJ2-3; 9 bases map to TRBD2. Germline V gene data show CDR1 as LGHNA and CDR2 as YSLEER. With V trimmed by 5 bases and J by 4 bases, 19 bases remained unmatched. The CDR3 is 19 amino acids. DNA for the CDR3: TGCGCCAGCAGCTCCAGTTACGCTTCGGCGGGGGGGCCTTCAGATACGCAGTATTTT. Its protein product is CASSSSYASAGGPSDTQYF.

The rearrangement uses TRBV11-3 and TRBJ1-2; unclear D gene. The CDR3 runs 14 residues. V was clipped by 9 bases and J by 0 bases, with 14 bases between them. Germline lookup yields CDR1 SGHNT and CDR2 YENEEA. The CDR3 nucleotides are TGTGCCAGAGGGAGTCAGGCGACTAACTATGGCTACACCTTC. Translated: CARGSQATNYGYTF.

This chain's CDR3 is CSVKTGANTEAFF. CDR3 sequence (DNA): TGCAGCGTTAAGACAGGGGCCAACACTGAAGCTTTCTTT. The chain employs TRBV29-1 and TRBJ1-1, with TRBD1 matching 8 bases. CDR3 size: 13 residues. Germline values: CDR1 SQVTM, CDR2 ANQGSEA. The trim removed 5 bases at V and 2 bases at J, leaving 4 bases unmatched.

The chain is built from TRBV5-1 and TRBJ2-5; a possible D gene is TRBD2 (6 bases). Per the germline V gene, CDR1 is SGHRS and CDR2 is YFSETQ. Trimming cost V 3 bases and J 5 bases, with 17 bases left between them. The CDR3 is 15 residues long. In nucleotides, the CDR3 is TGCGCCAGCAGCTGGAGGGGACCCGAGAGGGAGACCCAGTACTTC. Residues: CASSWRGPERETQYF. The entire variable domain, with the rest obtained from reference TRBV5-1 and TRBJ2-5, is as follows: KAGVTQTPRYLIKTRGQQVTLSCSPISGHRSVSWYQQTPGQGLQFLFEYFSETQRNKGNFPGRFSGRQFSNSRSEMNVSTLELGDSALYLCASSWRGPERETQYFGPGTRLLVL.

The chain links TRBV5-5 to TRBJ1-2; no clear D gene. There are 16 residues in the CDR3. V was shortened by 0 bases and J by 1 base, with 13 bases between the two germline ends. In germline, CDR1 is SGHKS, CDR2 YYEKEE (reference sequence). This chain's CDR3 is CASSLGEGRSNYGYTF. Written as DNA, the CDR3 is TGTGCCAGCAGCTTGGGGGAGGGCAGGAGTAACTATGGCTACACCTTC.

Notes on this clone: This sample also contains other DNA sequences that code for the same CDR3. The gene calls are TRBV5-1 and TRBJ1-1; 8 nucleotides match TRBD1. The V gene's germline CDR1 is SGHRS and CDR2 YFSETQ. This CDR3 comprises 14 residues. The trim removed 1 base at V and 4 bases at J, leaving 3 bases unmatched. The CDR3 here is CASSLTQGVTEAFF. In DNA, the CDR3 is TGCGCCAGCAGCTTGACACAGGGGGTCACTGAAGCTTTCTTT. Using reference TRBV5-1 and TRBJ1-1 for the parts outside the CDR3, the full variable domain is KAGVTQTPRYLIKTRGQQVTLSCSPISGHRSVSWYQQTPGQGLQFLFEYFSETQRNKGNFPGRFSGRQFSNSRSEMNVSTLELGDSALYLCASSLTQGVTEAFFGQGTRLTVV.

This chain joins TRBV9 and TRBJ1-1; D remains ambiguous. The CDR3 sequence is 15 residues long. The germline V gene encodes CDR1 SGDLS and CDR2 YYNGEE. Trimming cost V 0 bases and J 0 bases, with 9 bases left between them. The CDR3 region has the DNA TGTGCCAGCAGCGTAGCGTCCGGGATGAACACTGAAGCTTTCTTT. This gives the protein CASSVASGMNTEAFF.

The rearrangement uses TRBV10-3 and TRBJ1-2; D unclear. Trimming took off 8 bases at V and 6 bases at J, with 13 bases between the two ends. This CDR3 spans 12 amino acids. Germline V gene sequence: CDR1 ENHRY, CDR2 SYGVKD. For the CDR3, the DNA is TGTGCCATCCTAGAGGGTAAAAATGGCTACACCTTC. It translates to CAILEGKNGYTF.

The gene calls are TRBV5-1 and TRBJ2-5; 7 nucleotides match TRBD2. CDR1 is SGHRS and CDR2 is YFSETQ in the germline V gene. The junction had 6 bases not matched to a gene; V was cut back by 0 bases and J by 4 bases. The CDR3 consists of 15 residues. CDR3 amino acids: CASSLEGGVGETQYF. The CDR3 nucleotides read TGCGCCAGCAGCTTGGAGGGAGGGGTCGGAGAGACCCAGTACTTC.

About this clone: One junction end does not reproduce the germline sequence, and a read error may be involved. The chain uses TRBV7-6 and TRBJ2-5; 7 bases map to TRBD1. Germline CDR1 is SGHVS and CDR2 is FNYEAQ. This CDR3 is built from 14 residues. CDR3 nucleotides: TGTGCCAGCAGCCTCGGGACAGCACAAGAGAACCAGTACTTC. Protein sequence: CASSLGTAQENQYF.

This chain connects TRBV2 to TRBJ1-2; D may be TRBD1 (6 bases). Trimming took 10 bases from V and 8 from J, leaving 20 bases between them. Germline V gives CDR1 SNHLY, CDR2 FYNNEI. This CDR3 spans 13 amino acids. The CDR3 protein is CATLSGQGIGYTF. The CDR3 DNA sequence: TGTGCCACACTGAGTGGGCAGGGGATCGGCTACACCTTC.

V and J are TRBV6-1 and TRBJ1-2; D remains ambiguous. The CDR3 is 13 residues long. V lost 6 bases, J lost 8 bases, and 16 bases lay in between. Germline V gene lookup returns CDR1 MNHNS and CDR2 SASEGT. CDR3 amino acids: CASRILAEVGYTF. The DNA for the CDR3 is TGTGCCAGCAGAATCCTTGCCGAGGTCGGCTACACCTTC.